One sample yielded the 21 T cell receptor beta chains listed below, sequenced in a study of blood T cell repertoires in COVID-19. TCRdb's table, derived via immunoSEQ multiplex PCR, lists solely in-frame clones and lacks some. The data hold 130,000 to 150,000 clones, with 70% to 90% observed a single time. Sequences were obtained from peripheral blood. Receptor source: a man aged 55-75 years with active or convalescent COVID-19.

This chain joins TRBV7-9 and TRBJ1-4; the D gene is possibly TRBD1 (5 bases). The germline V gene encodes CDR1 SEHNR and CDR2 FQNEAQ (reference sequence). V lost 3 bases and J lost 1, with 6 bases in between. The CDR3 spans 14 residues. The CDR3 sequence is CASSLQGTNEKLFF. The CDR3 DNA reads TGTGCCAGCAGCTTGCAGGGAACTAATGAAAAACTGTTTTTT.

The gene calls are TRBV19 and TRBJ2-7; 7 nucleotides line up with TRBD1. Looked up from germline, CDR1 is LNHDA and CDR2 is SQIVND (reference sequence). The CDR3 loop spans 14 amino acids. Trimming cost V 5 bases and J 7 bases; bases outside gene matches: 11. The CDR3 coding sequence is TGTGCCAGTAGTTCCTCAGGGGGATCTGGGGAGCAGTACTTC. Residues: CASSSSGGSGEQYF.

This rearrangement joins TRBV7-9 to TRBJ1-2, with unresolved D. Trimming removed 3 bases from V and 4 bases from J, with 18 bases in between. There are 16 residues in the CDR3. CDR1 SEHNR and CDR2 FQNEAQ come from the germline V gene (reference sequence). In DNA, the CDR3 is TGTGCCAGCAGCTTGGGAGCGCAGGCCTCCAGCTATGGCTACACCTTC. Its translation is CASSLGAQASSYGYTF.

This chain connects TRBV6-6 to TRBJ2-1, with D uncertain. Germline V gene lookup returns CDR1 MNHNY and CDR2 SVGAGI (reference sequence). This CDR3 spans 13 amino acids. V was clipped by 7 bases and J by 4 bases, with 11 bases between them. The CDR3 coding sequence is TGTGCCAGCACCTCGGTCCTTTACAATGAGCAGTTCTTC. Residues: CASTSVLYNEQFF.

J is TRBJ2-7 and V is TRBV2; 8 nucleotides align to TRBD1. This CDR3 has 14 amino acids. V was clipped by 3 bases and J by 5 bases; unmatched bases: 6. Germline lookup yields CDR1 SNHLY and CDR2 FYNNEI. The CDR3 reads CASSDLTGEDEQYF. In nucleotides, the CDR3 is TGTGCCAGCAGTGATCTGACAGGGGAGGACGAGCAGTACTTC.

This chain links TRBV4-1 with TRBJ1-5, with unresolved D. The V end was cut by 2 bases, the J end by 2 bases, with 10 bases between. CDR1 MGHRA and CDR2 YSYEKL come from the germline V gene. This CDR3 spans 15 amino acids. In DNA form, the CDR3 reads TGCGCCAGCAGCCAAAGTTCCCAGGGCAATCAGCCCCAGCATTTT. This gives the protein CASSQSSQGNQPQHF.

This rearrangement joins TRBV11-2 to TRBJ1-6; possibly TRBD1 for D (5 bases). V lost 3 bases, J lost 7 bases, and 13 bases lay in between. Germline V lookup: CDR1 SGHAT, CDR2 FQNNGV. The CDR3 extends over 15 amino acids. The DNA for the CDR3 is TGTGCCAGCAGCTTTCGGGCAGGGAGGAATTCACCCCTCCACTTT. Translation gives CASSFRAGRNSPLHF. Full variable domain (missing parts from reference TRBV11-2 and TRBJ1-6): EAGVAQSPRYKIIEKRQSVAFWCNPISGHATLYWYQQILGQGPKLLIQFQNNGVVDDSQLPKDRFSAERLKGVDSTLKIQPAKLEDSAVYLCASSFRAGRNSPLHFGNGTRLTVT.

V and J are TRBV7-3 and TRBJ2-1; D gene unclear. The CDR3 is made up of 17 amino acids. Germline CDR1 and CDR2: SGHTA and FQGTGA. Trimming pared 1 base from V and 0 bases from J, leaving 13 bases between. Written as DNA, the CDR3 is TGTGCCAGCAGCTTAAACCCCCTCCTCAGCTCCTACAATGAGCAGTTCTTC. Translating it yields CASSLNPLLSSYNEQFF.

The V and J genes are TRBV28 and TRBJ2-7; weak D call: TRBD1 (6 bases). This CDR3 is 13 amino acids long. CDR1 and CDR2 from the germline V gene are MDHEN and SYDVKM. V lost 7 bases and J lost 3, with 13 bases in between. The CDR3 protein is CASTVDSGYEQYF. The DNA for the CDR3 is TGTGCCAGCACCGTGGACAGCGGCTACGAGCAGTACTTC.

The chain has TRBV6-5 and TRBJ1-1; 7 bases line up with TRBD1. V lost 5 bases, J lost 6 bases, and 9 bases stayed unmatched. The CDR3 contains 14 residues. CDR1 is MNHEY, CDR2 SVGAGI, per germline. CDR3 amino acids: CASSLVRQGSEAFF. CDR3 sequence (DNA): TGTGCCAGCAGTCTGGTGCGACAGGGCTCTGAAGCTTTCTTT.

This clone was seen a few times. This chain connects TRBV29-1 to TRBJ1-5; tentative D call: TRBD1 (5 bases). V was trimmed by 4 bases and J by 0 bases, leaving 13 bases between them. Germline CDR1 is SQVTM and CDR2 is ANQGSEA. This CDR3 is 15 amino acids long. The CDR3 region is CSVVFDSNSNQPQHF. Here the CDR3 DNA reads TGCAGCGTTGTTTTTGACAGTAATAGCAATCAGCCCCAGCATTTT.

This chain links TRBV10-3 with TRBJ1-2; D call uncertain. This CDR3 is built from 13 residues. V was trimmed by 2 bases and J by 2 bases, leaving 6 bases between them. The germline gives CDR1 ENHRY, CDR2 SYGVKD. CDR3 bases: TGTGCCATCAGTGAGGGGGAGAACTATGGCTACACCTTC. Translated: CAISEGENYGYTF.

This clone was recorded many times. The genes are TRBV2 and TRBJ2-5, with TRBD1 identical over 9 bases. Trimming removed 2 bases from V and 5 bases from J; junction bases left unmatched: 6. The germline V gene has CDR1 SNHLY and CDR2 FYNNEI. The CDR3 runs to 15 residues. The CDR3 nucleotides read TGTGCCAGCAGTGAATTGGGACAGGGTTTGGAGACCCAGTACTTC. It codes for CASSELGQGLETQYF. The variable domain in full, completed from reference TRBV2 and TRBJ2-5, reads EPEVTQTPSHQVTQMGQEVILRCVPISNHLYFYWYRQILGQKVEFLVSFYNNEISEKSEIFDDQFSVERPDGSNFTLKIRSTKLEDSAMYFCASSELGQGLETQYFGPGTRLLVL.

V gene TRBV6-5 combines with J gene TRBJ2-7; possible D gene TRBD2, 5 bases. Germline V gives CDR1 MNHEY, CDR2 SVGAGI. Trimming removed 5 bases from V and 3 bases from J, with 17 bases in between. The CDR3 loop spans 15 amino acids. The CDR3 nucleotides are TGTGCCAGCAGTCCTACAGCGGACTCAAACTACGAGCAGTACTTC. The encoded protein is CASSPTADSNYEQYF.

V usage is TRBV27 and J usage is TRBJ1-5, with D unresolved. Trimming left V 6 bases short and J 7 bases short, with 16 bases between. The CDR3 has 14 residues. Germline CDR1 reads MNHEY; CDR2 reads SMNVEV (reference sequence). The CDR3 DNA reads as TGTGCCAGCAGCTCTTTGACAATAGGACAGCCCCAGCATTTT. Its translation is CASSSLTIGQPQHF.

The V gene is TRBV28, the J gene TRBJ2-7; D unclear. This CDR3 has 15 residues. Trimming took 6 bases from V and 0 from J, leaving 15 bases between them. The germline V gene encodes CDR1 MDHEN and CDR2 SYDVKM. The CDR3 here is CASSRGFSVSYEQYF. The CDR3 nucleotides read TGTGCCAGCAGCCGAGGCTTTAGTGTCTCCTACGAGCAGTACTTC.

The chain joins TRBV11-3 to TRBJ1-1; D uncertain. Germline values: CDR1 SGHNT, CDR2 YENEEA. The CDR3 spans 12 residues. V gave up 0 bases and J gave up 8 bases, with 7 bases separating them. In DNA, the CDR3 is TGTGCCAGCAGCTTAGACGGGGTGGAAGCTTTCTTT. It is translated as CASSLDGVEAFF.

The chain is built from TRBV10-1 and TRBJ2-1, with 10 bases fitting TRBD1. Per the germline V gene, CDR1 is WNHNN and CDR2 is SYGVQD (reference sequence). The CDR3 has 14 amino acids. The junction had 5 bases not matched to a gene; V was cut back by 6 bases and J by 6 bases. As DNA, the CDR3 is TGCGCCAGCAGATTGACAGGGGGCTCCAATGAGCAGTTCTTC. Protein sequence: CASRLTGGSNEQFF.

The chain joins TRBV3-1 (or the pseudogene TRBV3-2) to TRBJ1-1; 8 nucleotides match TRBD1. The CDR3 extends over 14 amino acids. CDR1 and CDR2 (germline): LGHDT, YNNKEL (reference sequence). J was trimmed by 8 bases and V by 4 bases; bases with no gene match: 9. CDR3 DNA: TGTGCCAGCAGCCTGGGAGGTACAGGGGGGGAAGCTTTCTTT. Protein sequence: CASSLGGTGGEAFF.

This chain connects TRBV2 to TRBJ1-2; D is ambiguous. Per germline, CDR1 SNHLY and CDR2 FYNNEI. V was pared by 8 bases and J by 8 bases, with 6 bases between. CDR3 length: 9 residues. The CDR3 DNA is TGTGCCAGCTTTCAGGGCTACACCTTC. Residues: CASFQGYTF.

This rearrangement joins TRBV7-2 to TRBJ2-5; D is perhaps TRBD2 (5 bases). The CDR3 has 12 residues. The V gene lost 4 bases and the J gene lost 4 bases, with 7 bases spanning the gap. From germline, CDR1 is SGHTA and CDR2 FQGNSA. The CDR3, as DNA: TGTGCCAGCAGCTACAGCGGAGAGACCCAGTACTTC. This translates into CASSYSGETQYF.